The T cell receptor beta chain described here comes from a study of blood T cell repertoires in COVID-19. Study in general: Specimens from acute and convalescent COVID-19 originated in the United States, Italy and Spain.

Authors' data handling: Amplification of reference gene primers was used by the study to estimate nucleated cell counts. The method was immunoSEQ multiplex PCR; TCRdb's version includes in-frame clones alone and lacks a portion of them. The DNA was the basis for D and trimming; V, J and clone size are from that table. The sample holds 250,000 to 400,000 clones, roughly 90% seen once. This clone was counted only a few times. V was trimmed by 6 bases and J by 4 bases, leaving 12 bases between them. CDR3 length equals 13 residues. CDR1 LNHDA and CDR2 SQIVND come from the germline V gene (reference sequence).

The chain uses TRBV19 and TRBJ1-2, with a tentative D call TRBD1 (6 bases). The sequence came from a woman in her 30s with COVID-19, enrolled during active disease. Sequences were obtained from peripheral blood. CDR3 in DNA: TGTGCCAGTAGGCAACAGGGAATCTATGGCTACACCTTC. Translation gives CASRQQGIYGYTF.